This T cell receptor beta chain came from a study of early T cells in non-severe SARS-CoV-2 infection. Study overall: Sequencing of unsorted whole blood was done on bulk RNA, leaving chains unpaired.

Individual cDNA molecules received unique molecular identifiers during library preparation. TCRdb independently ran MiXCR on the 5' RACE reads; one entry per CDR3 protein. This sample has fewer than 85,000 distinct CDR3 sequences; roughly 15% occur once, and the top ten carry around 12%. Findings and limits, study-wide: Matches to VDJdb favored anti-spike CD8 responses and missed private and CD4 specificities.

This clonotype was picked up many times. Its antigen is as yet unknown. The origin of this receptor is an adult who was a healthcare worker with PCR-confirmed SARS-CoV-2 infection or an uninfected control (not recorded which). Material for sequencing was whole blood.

The CDR3 loop reads CASSLGGLTTDTQYF. In DNA form, the CDR3 reads TGTGCCAGCAGCCTCGGGGGACTTACCACAGATACGCAGTATTTT. The rearrangement joins TRBV7-3 to TRBJ2-3; maybe TRBD2 (6 bases). Trimming took off 5 bases at V and 2 bases at J, with 14 bases between the two ends. The CDR3 sequence is 15 residues long. In germline, CDR1 is SGHTA, CDR2 FQGTGA.